The clone carrying this T cell receptor beta chain was counted between two and nine times. V lost 6 bases and J lost 6, with 14 bases in between. This CDR3 has 14 amino acids. In germline, CDR1 is SGHTA, CDR2 FQGNSA. The sample belongs to a study of blood T cell repertoires in COVID-19. Looking at the study overall: Acute and convalescent COVID-19 specimens originated in the United States, Italy and Spain. The analysed material was cDNA or gDNA that came from T cells, B-cell-depleted T cells, or PBMCs.

Per the original data handling: Reference gene primer amplification yielded estimated nucleated cell counts. Only in-frame clones appear in the TCRdb table, and some are missing; sequencing was by immunoSEQ multiplex PCR. The V and J calls and clone size were taken over from that table, and D and trimming were inferred from the DNA. The data contain about 43,000 clones, around 86% of them seen just once; the ten biggest clones take up over 4%. This clonotype was sampled from a human donor in a cohort sampled during active COVID-19. The V gene is TRBV7-2, the J gene TRBJ1-4; a weak D match, TRBD1 (6 bases). The sequencing input was peripheral blood. This chain's CDR3 is CASSTQGVDEKLFF. The CDR3, as DNA: TGTGCCAGCAGTACACAGGGTGTCGATGAAAAACTGTTTTTT.